This is a list of T cell receptor beta chains from one sample in a study of technical replicates of blood from a few donors. Produced via immunoSEQ multiplex PCR; TCRdb's table is partial and in-frame only. The sample consists of 60,000 to 80,000 clones, about 90% of them appearing once. Sample: T cells isolated from PBMCs. The receptors originated from a human donor in good health. Both conserved end residues are part of each CDR3. D genes are given only for firm matches. Size is stated for part of the rows, as once, few or many counts, or as a class when the clone is expanded.

j_gene: TRBJ2-7
abundance: once
d_gene: NA
v_gene: TRBV27
CDR3aa: CASSNTGNSEQYF
CDR3nt: TGTGCCAGCAGCAACACAGGAAACAGCGAGCAGTACTTC

j_gene: TRBJ2-1
abundance: NA
d_gene: NA
v_gene: TRBV7-3
CDR3aa: CASSLWLADYNEQFF
CDR3nt: TGTGCCAGCAGCTTATGGCTAGCAGATTACAATGAGCAGTTCTTC

j_gene: TRBJ2-2
abundance: NA
d_gene: TRBD1
v_gene: TRBV7-9
CDR3aa: CASSSGQVVGELFF
CDR3nt: TGTGCCAGCAGCTCGGGACAGGTGGTCGGGGAGCTGTTTTTT

j_gene: TRBJ2-2
abundance: few
d_gene: TRBD2
v_gene: TRBV9
CDR3aa: CASSAHHTSGANTGELFF
CDR3nt: TGTGCCAGCAGCGCCCATCACACTAGCGGGGCGAACACCGGGGAGCTGTTTTTT

j_gene: TRBJ2-2
abundance: NA
d_gene: TRBD1
v_gene: TRBV11-3
CDR3aa: CASSQGQGWTGELFF
CDR3nt: TGTGCCAGCAGCCAGGGACAGGGTTGGACCGGGGAGCTGTTTTTT

j_gene: TRBJ1-1
abundance: NA
d_gene: NA
v_gene: TRBV19
CDR3aa: CASSSFTVTEAFF
CDR3nt: TGTGCCAGTAGTTCTTTTACAGTCACTGAAGCTTTCTTT

j_gene: TRBJ1-3
abundance: NA
d_gene: TRBD1
v_gene: TRBV28
CDR3aa: CASSLLLPTGGSSGNTIYF
CDR3nt: TGTGCCAGCAGTTTACTTCTTCCGACAGGGGGCAGCTCTGGAAACACCATATATTTT

j_gene: TRBJ1-3
abundance: NA
d_gene: NA
v_gene: TRBV5-4
CDR3aa: CASSLELTGNTIYF
CDR3nt: TGTGCCAGCAGCTTGGAGCTGACTGGAAACACCATATATTTT

j_gene: TRBJ2-7
abundance: NA
d_gene: TRBD1
v_gene: TRBV9
CDR3aa: CASSARDRAYEQYF
CDR3nt: TGTGCCAGCAGCGCCCGGGACAGGGCGTACGAGCAGTACTTC

j_gene: TRBJ1-2
abundance: NA
d_gene: NA
v_gene: TRBV6-5
CDR3aa: CASSVRDSYGYTF
CDR3nt: TGTGCCAGCAGTGTCAGGGATAGCTATGGCTACACCTTC

j_gene: TRBJ2-3
abundance: NA
d_gene: NA
v_gene: TRBV11-2
CDR3aa: CASSSWSRGTDTQYF
CDR3nt: TGTGCCAGCAGCTCGTGGTCGCGGGGCACAGATACGCAGTATTTT

j_gene: TRBJ1-2
abundance: NA
d_gene: NA
v_gene: TRBV6-5
CDR3aa: CASKGLSGYTF
CDR3nt: TGTGCCAGCAAGGGGCTCTCTGGCTACACCTTC